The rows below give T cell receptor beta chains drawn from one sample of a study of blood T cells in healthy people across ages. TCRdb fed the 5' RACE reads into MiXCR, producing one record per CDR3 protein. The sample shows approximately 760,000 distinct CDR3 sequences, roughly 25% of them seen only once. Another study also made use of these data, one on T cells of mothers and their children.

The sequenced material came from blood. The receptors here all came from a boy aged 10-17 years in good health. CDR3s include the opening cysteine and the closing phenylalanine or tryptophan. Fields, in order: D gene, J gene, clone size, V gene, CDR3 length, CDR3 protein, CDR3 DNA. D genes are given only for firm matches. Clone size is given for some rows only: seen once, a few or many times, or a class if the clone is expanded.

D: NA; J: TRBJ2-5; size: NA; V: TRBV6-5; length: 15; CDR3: CASSYGAQGEETQYF; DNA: TGTGCCAGCAGTTACGGTGCTCAGGGTGAAGAGACCCAGTACTTC
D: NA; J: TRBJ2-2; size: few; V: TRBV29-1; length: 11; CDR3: CSAAGAGELFF; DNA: TGCAGCGCTGCGGGCGCCGGGGAGCTGTTTTTT
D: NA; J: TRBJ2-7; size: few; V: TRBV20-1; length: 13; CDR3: CSARKESNYEQYF; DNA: TGCAGTGCTAGAAAAGAAAGTAACTACGAGCAGTACTTC
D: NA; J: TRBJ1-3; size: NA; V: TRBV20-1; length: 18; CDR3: CSARSPWGQGQTGNTIYF; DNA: TGCAGTGCTAGAAGCCCTTGGGGGCAGGGACAAACTGGAAACACCATATATTTT
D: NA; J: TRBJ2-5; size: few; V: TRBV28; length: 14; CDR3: CASSPGLAVETQYF; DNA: TGTGCCAGCAGTCCTGGACTGGCGGTGGAGACCCAGTACTTC
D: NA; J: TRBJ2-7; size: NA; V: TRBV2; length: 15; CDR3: CASSEAMRHLYEQYF; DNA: TGTGCCAGCAGTGAAGCTATGCGGCACCTCTACGAGCAGTACTTC
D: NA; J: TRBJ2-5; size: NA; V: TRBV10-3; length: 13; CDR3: CAISEQIQETQYF; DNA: TGTGCCATCAGTGAGCAGATACAAGAGACCCAGTACTTC
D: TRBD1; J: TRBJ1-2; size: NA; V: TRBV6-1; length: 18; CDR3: CASRMKSGQGVVGYGYTF; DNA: TGTGCCAGCCGAATGAAATCCGGACAGGGGGTTGTTGGCTATGGCTACACCTTC
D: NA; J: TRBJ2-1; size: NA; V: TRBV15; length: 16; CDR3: CATSRDRAAIYNEQFF; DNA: TGTGCCACCAGCAGAGATCGAGCGGCTATCTACAATGAGCAGTTCTTC
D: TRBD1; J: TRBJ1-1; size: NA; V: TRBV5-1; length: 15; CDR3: CASRPKTGGNTEAFF; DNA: TGCGCCAGCAGGCCTAAAACAGGGGGGAACACTGAAGCTTTCTTT
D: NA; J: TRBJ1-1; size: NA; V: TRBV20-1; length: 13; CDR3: CSAGGIGNTEAFF; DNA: TGCAGTGCGGGAGGCATCGGGAACACTGAAGCTTTCTTT
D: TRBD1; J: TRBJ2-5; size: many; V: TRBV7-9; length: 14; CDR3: CASSPGQGQETQYF; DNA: TGTGCCAGCAGCCCGGGACAGGGGCAAGAGACCCAGTACTTC
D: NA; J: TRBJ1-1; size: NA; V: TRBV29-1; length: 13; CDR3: CSVAPKMNTEAFF; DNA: TGCAGCGTCGCGCCGAAAATGAACACTGAAGCCTTCTTT
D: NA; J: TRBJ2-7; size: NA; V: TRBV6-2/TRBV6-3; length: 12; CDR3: CASSRIPYEQYF; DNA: TGTGCCAGCAGTCGGATTCCCTACGAGCAGTACTTC
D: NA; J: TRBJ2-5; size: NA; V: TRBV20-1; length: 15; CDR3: CSARRGRGILGTQYF; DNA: TGCAGTGCTAGACGGGGGAGGGGGATCCTAGGGACCCAGTACTTC
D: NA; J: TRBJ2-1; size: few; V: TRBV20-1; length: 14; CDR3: CSAQIVRGSAGQFF; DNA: TGCAGTGCTCAAATAGTCCGGGGCTCGGCGGGGCAGTTCTTC
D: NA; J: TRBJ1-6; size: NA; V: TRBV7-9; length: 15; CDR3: CASSSFGGINSPLHF; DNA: TGTGCCAGCAGCTCCTTCGGGGGGATTAATTCACCCCTCCACTTT
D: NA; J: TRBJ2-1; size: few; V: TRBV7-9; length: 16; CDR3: CASSLAAGYFNNEQFF; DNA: TGTGCCAGCAGCTTAGCAGCGGGCTACTTTAACAATGAGCAGTTCTTC
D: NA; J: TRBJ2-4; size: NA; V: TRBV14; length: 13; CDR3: CASSQGTGNIQYF; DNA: TGTGCCAGCAGCCAAGGGACCGGAAACATTCAGTACTTC
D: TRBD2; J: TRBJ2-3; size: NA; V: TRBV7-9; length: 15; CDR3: CASSLSRGGIDTQYF; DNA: TGTGCCAGCAGCTTAAGCCGGGGGGGCATAGATACGCAGTATTTT
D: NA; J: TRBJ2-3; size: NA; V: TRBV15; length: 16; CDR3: CATSRDQGGFTDTQYF; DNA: TGTGCCACCAGCAGAGATCAAGGCGGATTCACAGATACGCAGTATTTT
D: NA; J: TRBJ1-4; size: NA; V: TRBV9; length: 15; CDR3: CASSPGGRSNEKLFF; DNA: TGTGCCAGCAGCCCGGGGGGAAGGTCTAATGAAAAACTGTTTTTT
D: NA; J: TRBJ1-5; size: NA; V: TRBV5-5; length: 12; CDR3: CASSLLTDTQHF; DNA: TGTGCCAGCAGCTTGTTAACAGATACGCAGCATTTT
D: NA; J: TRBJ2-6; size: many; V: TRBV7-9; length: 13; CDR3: CASSLLGANVLTF; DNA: TGTGCCAGCAGCTTACTCGGGGCCAACGTCCTGACTTTC
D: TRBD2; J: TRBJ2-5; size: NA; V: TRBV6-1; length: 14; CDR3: CASIRRENSETQYF; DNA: TGTGCCAGCATTCGGCGGGAGAATTCTGAGACCCAGTACTTC
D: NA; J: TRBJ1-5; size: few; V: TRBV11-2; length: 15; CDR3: CASSLVLGINQPQHF; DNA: TGTGCCAGCAGCTTAGTTTTGGGAATCAATCAGCCCCAGCATTTT
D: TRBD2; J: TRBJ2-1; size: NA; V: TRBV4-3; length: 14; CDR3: CASSQGETSGGQFF; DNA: TGCGCCAGCAGCCAAGGGGAGACTAGCGGGGGGCAGTTCTTC
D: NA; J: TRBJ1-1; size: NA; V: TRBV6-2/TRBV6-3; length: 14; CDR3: CASSYAPGDTEAFF; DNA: TGTGCCAGCAGTTACGCCCCGGGGGACACTGAAGCTTTCTTT
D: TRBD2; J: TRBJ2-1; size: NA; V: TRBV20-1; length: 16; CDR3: CSARDALASTYNEQFF; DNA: TGCAGTGCTAGAGATGCACTAGCGTCGACCTACAATGAGCAGTTCTTC
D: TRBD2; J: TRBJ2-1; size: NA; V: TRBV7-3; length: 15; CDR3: CASSSRGTSGDEQFF; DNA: TGTGCCAGCAGCTCCAGGGGGACTAGCGGGGATGAGCAGTTCTTC
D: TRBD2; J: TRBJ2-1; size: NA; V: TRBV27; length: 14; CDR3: CASRQSGKAIEQFF; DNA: TGTGCCAGCAGACAAAGCGGGAAAGCTATTGAGCAGTTCTTC
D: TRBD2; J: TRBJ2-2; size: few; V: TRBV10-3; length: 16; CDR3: CAIRPRLAGDTGELFF; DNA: TGTGCCATCAGACCGAGACTAGCGGGGGACACCGGGGAGCTGTTTTTT
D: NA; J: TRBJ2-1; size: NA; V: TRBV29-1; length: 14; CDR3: CSVEGDLLYNEQFF; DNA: TGCAGCGTTGAGGGGGACCTCCTTTACAATGAGCAGTTCTTC
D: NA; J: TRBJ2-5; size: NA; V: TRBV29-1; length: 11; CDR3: CSVPLEETQYF; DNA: TGCAGCGTTCCGCTGGAAGAGACCCAGTACTTC
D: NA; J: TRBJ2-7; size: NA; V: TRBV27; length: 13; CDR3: CASSWLEEGEQYF; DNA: TGTGCCAGCAGTTGGTTAGAAGAAGGCGAGCAGTACTTC
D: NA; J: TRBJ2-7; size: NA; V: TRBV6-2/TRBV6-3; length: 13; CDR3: CASSWDLLYEQYF; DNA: TGTGCCAGCAGTTGGGACTTACTTTACGAGCAGTACTTC
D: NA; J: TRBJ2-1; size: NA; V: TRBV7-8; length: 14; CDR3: CASILSATYNEQFF; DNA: TGTGCCAGCATTTTAAGCGCCACCTACAATGAGCAGTTCTTC
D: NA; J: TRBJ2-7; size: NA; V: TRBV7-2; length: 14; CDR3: CASSLSGSSTEQYF; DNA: TGTGCCAGCAGCTTGTCTGGCAGCTCCACCGAGCAGTACTTC
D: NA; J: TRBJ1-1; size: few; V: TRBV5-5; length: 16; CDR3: CASSLEWASPPTEAFF; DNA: TGTGCCAGCAGCTTGGAGTGGGCGTCTCCCCCCACTGAAGCTTTCTTT